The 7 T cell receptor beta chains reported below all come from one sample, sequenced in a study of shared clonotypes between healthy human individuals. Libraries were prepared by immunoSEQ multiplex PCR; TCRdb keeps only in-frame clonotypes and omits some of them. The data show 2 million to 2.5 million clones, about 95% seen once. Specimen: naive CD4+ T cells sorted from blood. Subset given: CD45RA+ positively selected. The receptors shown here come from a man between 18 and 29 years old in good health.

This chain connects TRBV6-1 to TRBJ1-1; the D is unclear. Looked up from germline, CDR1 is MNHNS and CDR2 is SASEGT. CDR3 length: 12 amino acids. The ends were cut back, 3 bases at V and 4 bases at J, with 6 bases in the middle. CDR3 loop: CASSERPTEAFF. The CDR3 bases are TGTGCCAGCAGTGAGAGGCCCACTGAAGCTTTCTTT.

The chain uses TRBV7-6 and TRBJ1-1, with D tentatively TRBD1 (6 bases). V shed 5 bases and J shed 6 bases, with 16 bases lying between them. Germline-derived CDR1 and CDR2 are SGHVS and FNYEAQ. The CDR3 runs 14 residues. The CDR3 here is CASSRGREVSEAFF. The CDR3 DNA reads TGTGCCAGCAGCCGGGGGCGCGAGGTGTCTGAAGCTTTCTTT. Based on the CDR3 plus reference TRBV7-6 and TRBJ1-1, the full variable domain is GAGVSQSPRYKVTKRGQDVALRCDPISGHVSLYWYRQALGQGPEFLTYFNYEAQQDKSGLPNDRFSAERPEGSISTLTIQRTEQRDSAMYRCASSRGREVSEAFFGQGTRLTVV.

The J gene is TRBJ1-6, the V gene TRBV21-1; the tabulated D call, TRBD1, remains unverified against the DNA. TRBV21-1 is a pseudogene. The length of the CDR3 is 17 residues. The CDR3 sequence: CASSKLRTGGGNSPLHF. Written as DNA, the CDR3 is TGTGCCAGCAGCAAATTAAGGACAGGGGGAGGAAATTCACCCCTCCACTTT.

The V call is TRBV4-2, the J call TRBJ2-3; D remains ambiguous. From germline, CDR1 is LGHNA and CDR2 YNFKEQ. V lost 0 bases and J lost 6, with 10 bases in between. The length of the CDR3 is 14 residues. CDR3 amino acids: CASSQDLTRDTQYF. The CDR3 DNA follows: TGTGCCAGCAGCCAAGATCTAACGAGGGATACGCAGTATTTT.

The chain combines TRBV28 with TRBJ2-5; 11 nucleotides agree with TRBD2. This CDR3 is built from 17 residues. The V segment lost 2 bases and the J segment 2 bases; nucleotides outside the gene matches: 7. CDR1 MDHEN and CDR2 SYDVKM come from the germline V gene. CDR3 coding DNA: TGTGCCAGCAGTTTACAATTTAGCGGGGGGGGACAAGAGACCCAGTACTTC. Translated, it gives CASSLQFSGGGQETQYF.

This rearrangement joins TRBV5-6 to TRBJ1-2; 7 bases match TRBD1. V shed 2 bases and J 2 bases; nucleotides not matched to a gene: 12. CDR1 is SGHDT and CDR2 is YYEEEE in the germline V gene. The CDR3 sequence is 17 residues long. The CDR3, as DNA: TGTGCCAGCAGCTTTGCGATTTATTTGACAGGGAACTATGGCTACACCTTC. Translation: CASSFAIYLTGNYGYTF.

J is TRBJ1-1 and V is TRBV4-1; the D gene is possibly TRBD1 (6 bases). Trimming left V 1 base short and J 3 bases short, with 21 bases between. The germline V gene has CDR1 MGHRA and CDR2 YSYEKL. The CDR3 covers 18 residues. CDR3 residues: CASSQASGRGGSDTEAFF. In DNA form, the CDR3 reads TGCGCCAGCAGCCAAGCATCGGGGCGAGGGGGGTCGGACACTGAAGCTTTCTTT.